This is a list of T cell receptor beta chains from one sample in a study of T-cell reconstitution after alpha-beta-depleted transplantation in children. TCRdb reprocessed the PCR reads via MiXCR and lists one record per CDR3 protein. The sample lists about 980,000 distinct CDR3 sequences, about 26% occurring once. The sample here was PBMCs, mostly from graft donor cells, taken 360 days after TCRalphabeta/CD19-depleted stem cell transplant. All receptors come from a boy under two years old who had a stem cell transplant for SCID, so the T cells may come from the graft donor. Both conserved end residues are part of each CDR3. Fields, in order: J gene, D gene, V gene, clone size, CDR3 DNA, CDR3 protein. A D gene is named only where the DNA matches it firmly. A clone size is listed for some rows: how often the clone was seen (once, few, many), or a class if it is expanded.

J: TRBJ1-1
D: NA
V: TRBV3-1
size: NA
DNA: TGTGCCAGCAGGTCTAACAGGGAGAACACTGAAGCTTTCTTT
CDR3: CASRSNRENTEAFF

J: TRBJ1-3
D: NA
V: TRBV6-1
size: NA
DNA: TGTGCCAGCAGCAACCCAGAAGGATCTGGAAACACCATATATTTT
CDR3: CASSNPEGSGNTIYF

J: TRBJ2-7
D: NA
V: TRBV3-1
size: few
DNA: TGTGCCAGCAGCCAAGATTTCGGGGGCTACGAGCAGTACTTC
CDR3: CASSQDFGGYEQYF

J: TRBJ2-5
D: TRBD1
V: TRBV6-1
size: NA
DNA: TGTGCCAGCAGTGAACCGGGACAGGGAGGGACCCAGTACTTC
CDR3: CASSEPGQGGTQYF

J: TRBJ2-4
D: NA
V: TRBV2
size: NA
DNA: TGTGCCAGCATCGTCCGCGCTCTATCCAAAAACATTCAGTACTTC
CDR3: CASIVRALSKNIQYF

J: TRBJ2-7
D: TRBD2
V: TRBV15
size: NA
DNA: TGTGCCACCAGCGGGAGTCTAGCGGGCGTTTACGAGCAGTACTTC
CDR3: CATSGSLAGVYEQYF

J: TRBJ2-7
D: NA
V: TRBV12-3/TRBV12-4
size: many
DNA: TGTGCCAGCAGGCCCGGGAGCACCTACGAGCAGTACTTC
CDR3: CASRPGSTYEQYF

J: TRBJ2-7
D: NA
V: TRBV7-2
size: NA
DNA: TGTGCCAGCAGCTTGCCGGGCTCTAGCTCCTACGAGCAGTACTTC
CDR3: CASSLPGSSSYEQYF

J: TRBJ1-6
D: NA
V: TRBV7-2
size: NA
DNA: TGTGCCAGCAGCTTAGGGGGCCAGATTAATTCACCCCTCCACTTT
CDR3: CASSLGGQINSPLHF

J: TRBJ2-5
D: NA
V: TRBV7-9
size: NA
DNA: TGTGCCAGCAGCTTAGGGCGCCTGGGAAGGGGTGGAGAGACCCAGTACTTC
CDR3: CASSLGRLGRGGETQYF

J: TRBJ2-7
D: NA
V: TRBV4-2
size: few
DNA: TGTGCCAGCAGCCATTTCTCGACTGACCCCCCCTACGAGCAGTACTTC
CDR3: CASSHFSTDPPYEQYF

J: TRBJ2-2
D: NA
V: TRBV5-1
size: few
DNA: TGCGCCAGCAGTATCTCTCCCCGACGGGGCGCGAACACCGGGGAGCTGTTTTTT
CDR3: CASSISPRRGANTGELFF

J: TRBJ2-7
D: NA
V: TRBV12-3/TRBV12-4
size: few
DNA: TGTGCCAGCAGTTTAGTTGGGTCCCATTCCTACGAGCAGTACTTC
CDR3: CASSLVGSHSYEQYF

J: TRBJ2-6
D: NA
V: TRBV5-6
size: NA
DNA: TGTGCCAGCAGCTTGGGACGGCAAAGCTCTGGGGCCAACGTCCTGACTTTC
CDR3: CASSLGRQSSGANVLTF

J: TRBJ2-5
D: NA
V: TRBV15
size: NA
DNA: TGTGCCACCAGCAGAGAATCCCCCTACTACCAAGAGACCCAGTACTTC
CDR3: CATSRESPYYQETQYF

J: TRBJ1-2
D: NA
V: TRBV7-2
size: NA
DNA: TGTGCCAGCAGCTTAGGACAACGTATAAACTATGGCTACACCTTC
CDR3: CASSLGQRINYGYTF

J: TRBJ1-2
D: NA
V: TRBV7-9
size: NA
DNA: TGTGCCAGCAGCTTAGATCTCACTCGCTATGGCTACACCTTC
CDR3: CASSLDLTRYGYTF

J: TRBJ2-5
D: NA
V: TRBV9
size: NA
DNA: TGTGCCAGCAGCCCCCACCGCCAGGGGTTGGGAGAGACCCAGTACTTC
CDR3: CASSPHRQGLGETQYF

J: TRBJ1-2
D: NA
V: TRBV10-3
size: NA
DNA: TGTGCCATCAGTGAGAACAGGGAGAGAGCTAACTATGGCTACACCTTC
CDR3: CAISENRERANYGYTF

J: TRBJ2-1
D: NA
V: TRBV4-1
size: NA
DNA: TGCGCCAGCAGTCTCCTTAGCAAAACCCAGAATGAGCAGTTCTTC
CDR3: CASSLLSKTQNEQFF

J: TRBJ2-7
D: NA
V: TRBV6-2/TRBV6-3
size: NA
DNA: TGTGCCAGCGTTGGGCGGGCAGCTACCTACGAGCAGTACTTC
CDR3: CASVGRAATYEQYF

J: TRBJ2-5
D: TRBD2
V: TRBV2
size: NA
DNA: TGTGCCAGCAGTGAGGGTAGCGGGCACCAGACCCAGTACTTC
CDR3: CASSEGSGHQTQYF

J: TRBJ2-3
D: NA
V: TRBV20-1
size: NA
DNA: TGCAGTGCTAGAGGGGTGGGGGGCACCCGCACAGATACGCAGTATTTT
CDR3: CSARGVGGTRTDTQYF

J: TRBJ2-1
D: NA
V: TRBV6-2/TRBV6-3
size: NA
DNA: TGTGCCAGCAGTTACGACGGGGGGCCTACCTACAATGAGCAGTTCTTC
CDR3: CASSYDGGPTYNEQFF

J: TRBJ2-3
D: NA
V: TRBV20-1
size: NA
DNA: TGCAGTGCTAGATTTCCGGGGGCCACCACAGATACGCAGTATTTT
CDR3: CSARFPGATTDTQYF